This T cell receptor beta chain was recorded in a study of shared clonotypes between healthy human individuals. Study-wide results and caveats: Non-shared clonotypes displayed generation probabilities falling below those of clonotypes present in all four donors. Enrolling few donors narrowed the genetic and exposure-history diversity that was represented.

With respect to this clone: Its specificity is not known.

The donor population consisted of healthy HIV-negative adults with no recent acute infections or vaccinations. Deep-level running was used for the assay. The assay was immunoSEQ multiplex PCR, and TCRdb's table has in-frame clones only and misses some. The sample records some 1 million clones, 60% to 80% being singletons. Trimming took 4 bases from V and 4 from J, leaving 11 bases between them. CDR3 length: 13 residues. CDR1 and CDR2 from the germline V gene are SGHRS and YFSETQ. The sequencing input was memory CD4+ T cells sorted from blood. Subset described: CD45RA-negative fraction. The clonotype comes from a man aged 18 to 30 in good health. The gene calls are TRBV5-1 and TRBJ1-1, with unresolved D. The CDR3 here is CASSPRFATEAFF. Here the CDR3 DNA reads TGCGCCAGCAGCCCCCGGTTTGCCACTGAAGCTTTCTTT.